The sequence of this TCR beta chain was determined in a study of HIV-infected children after antiretroviral therapy interruption. Overall study: Continuous-treatment samples came from weeks 0, 48 and 150.

Study conclusions and caveats: Minor non-naive CD45RA+ populations, like EMRA or stem memory, might contaminate naive sorts. Naive CD4+ Gini coefficient rose by interruption end, suggesting clonal expansion.

The sample holds many counts of this clonotype. As yet, its antigen is unknown. The V gene lost 4 bases and the J gene lost 0 bases, with 10 bases spanning the gap. The CDR3 is 15 residues long. Treatment reported: PENTA 11 planned treatment interruption arm or continuous ART arm. Cryopreserved PBMC samples required at least 5 million viable cells. The TCR library was built from RNA with a 3' RACE protocol and unique molecular identifiers. TCRdb re-called the 3' RACE reads with MiXCR, one entry per CDR3 protein. The table shows around 50,000 distinct CDR3 sequences, with around 4.1% occurring only once.

The sample in question was CD45RA+ CD4+ T cells from PBMCs, pooled from several time points, obtained from a donor given antiretroviral therapy, either interrupted or continuous. Regarding subset: naive CD4+ CD45RA+ CD45RO- T cells. The sequence derives from a pool of human donors with HIV. V is TRBV23-1 and J is TRBJ2-1; the D gene is possibly TRBD1 (5 bases). TRBV23-1 is given ORF status, its function remaining uncertain. The CDR3 nucleotides are TGCGCCAGCAGTCCGACAGTAAACTCCTACAATGAGCAGTTCTTC. Translated, it gives CASSPTVNSYNEQFF.